A selection of T cell receptor beta chains follows, all from one sample in a study of T-cell memory formation after mild COVID-19. One entry per CDR3 protein results from TCRdb running MiXCR on the 5' RACE reads. The table includes about 290,000 distinct CDR3 sequences, roughly 15% detected once. Sequencing was carried out using PBMCs or a T cell subset sorted from them (not recorded which). The receptors were gathered from a man aged 18 to 30 who had mild COVID-19 (a few samples of this study predate the infection). Cell type and time point are not known. CDR3s leave out the opening cysteine and the closing phenylalanine or tryptophan. A D gene is named only where the DNA matches it firmly.

v_call	d_call	j_call	cdr3_aa
TRBV20-1	TRBD1	TRBJ2-7	SARKGQGGEQY
TRBV25-1	NA	TRBJ1-1	ASSPRGGIEAF
TRBV7-3	NA	TRBJ2-7	ASSPDRISYEQY
TRBV28	NA	TRBJ2-1	ASSSGDVYNEQF
TRBV6-6	NA	TRBJ2-2	ASIGPYTGELF
TRBV28	TRBD1	TRBJ2-3	ASSLWPGQGGDTQY
TRBV12-5	NA	TRBJ2-3	ASALGGAGDTQY
TRBV19	NA	TRBJ1-2	ASSRSRAENYGYT
TRBV27	NA	TRBJ1-4	ASSTLRGRDEKLF
TRBV4-3	TRBD2	TRBJ2-3	ASRPLWSSGDTDTQY
TRBV29-1	NA	TRBJ1-1	SVAPMNTEAF
TRBV12-3/TRBV12-4	NA	TRBJ1-6	ASRLDYNSPLH
TRBV7-8	NA	TRBJ2-3	ASSLLDTQY
TRBV4-1	NA	TRBJ1-2	ASSQPQRGDYGYT
TRBV11-3	TRBD2	TRBJ2-7	ASSARGSYEQY
TRBV12-3/TRBV12-4	TRBD1	TRBJ2-7	ASSFFTGGNHEQY
TRBV5-1	TRBD2	TRBJ2-4	ASSLFSSGAVNIQY
TRBV20-1	NA	TRBJ1-1	SARDPVNTEAF
TRBV3-1	TRBD2	TRBJ2-1	ASSQDGGGPFYNEQF
TRBV7-8	NA	TRBJ2-7	ASSLAGGDRAWWEQY
TRBV11-2	NA	TRBJ2-5	ASSLLTGQIQETQY
TRBV4-3	NA	TRBJ2-2	ASSQDLMGPTGELF
TRBV18	NA	TRBJ1-1	ASSPRADNTEAF
TRBV5-1	NA	TRBJ2-3	ASSTGHAGTDTQY
TRBV15	NA	TRBJ1-5	ATSTGTNQPQH
TRBV5-1	NA	TRBJ2-5	ASSTIVQETQY
TRBV29-1	NA	TRBJ2-7	SGGSPYEQY
TRBV9	TRBD2	TRBJ2-5	ASSVAGRPSGAQETQY
TRBV4-1	NA	TRBJ2-1	ASSPREGGISYNEQF
TRBV12-3/TRBV12-4	NA	TRBJ2-5	ASRPSGIETQY
TRBV7-2	TRBD1	TRBJ2-3	ASSLGTGGTQY
TRBV11-2	TRBD1	TRBJ1-2	ASSNRGADGYT
TRBV29-1	NA	TRBJ2-3	SVVPPADTQY
TRBV9	NA	TRBJ2-4	ASSPTPEGRRS
TRBV12-3/TRBV12-4	NA	TRBJ2-2	ASTPGSGRSGELF
TRBV11-1	TRBD2	TRBJ2-1	ASSLALGTSGTQGLRNEQF
TRBV20-1	TRBD1	TRBJ2-1	SAIWDSRSYNEQF
TRBV7-9	NA	TRBJ1-4	ASSPGGENEKLF
TRBV12-3/TRBV12-4	NA	TRBJ2-5	ASRPKTAQETQY